These 9 T cell receptor beta chains share one sample of origin, sequenced in a study of T-cell memory formation after mild COVID-19. TCRdb analysed the 5' RACE reads with MiXCR anew, one entry per CDR3 protein. The repertoire consists of roughly 500,000 distinct CDR3 sequences, with around 21% occurring once and the leading ten covering 12%. The sequenced sample consisted of PBMCs or a T cell subset sorted from them (not recorded which). The receptors were gathered from an adult woman who had mild COVID-19 (a few samples of this study predate the infection). Cell type and time point are not known.

The V gene is TRBV7-9, the J gene TRBJ2-7; 8 positions match TRBD2. The CDR3 has 15 amino acids. V shed 2 bases, J shed 3 bases, and the junction held 6 bases outside the gene matches. CDR1 is SEHNR, CDR2 FQNEAQ, per germline (reference sequence). Here the CDR3 DNA reads TGTGCCAGCAGCTTACCAGGGAGCGGGGGCTACGAGCAGTACTTC. Translating it yields CASSLPGSGGYEQYF.

The chain employs TRBV24-1 and TRBJ2-1, with D perhaps assigned TRBD1 or TRBD2 (5 bases each). The CDR3 is 15 amino acids. The V end lost 3 bases, the J end lost 5 bases, and 13 bases lay between the germline ends. Per germline, CDR1 KGHDR and CDR2 SFDVKD. CDR3 in amino acids: CATSDVGAQNNEQFF. The CDR3 nucleotides read TGTGCCACCAGTGATGTCGGGGCTCAGAACAATGAGCAGTTCTTC.

In this sample, this clonotype turned up a few times. This chain links TRBV7-6 with TRBJ2-1; weak D call: TRBD1 (6 bases). The CDR3 has 15 residues. Trimming left V 5 bases short and J 4 bases short, with 15 bases between. Per the germline V gene, CDR1 is SGHVS and CDR2 is FNYEAQ. The CDR3 loop is CASSADSFRYNEQFF. Here the CDR3 DNA reads TGTGCCAGCAGCGCGGACAGCTTTAGATACAATGAGCAGTTCTTC.

The gene calls are TRBV2 and TRBJ1-1, with a tentative D call TRBD1 (5 bases). The V and J ends lost 1 base and 11 bases respectively, with 11 bases between them. The CDR3 is 12 residues long. The germline V gene encodes CDR1 SNHLY and CDR2 FYNNEI. CDR3 DNA sequence: TGTGCCAGCAGTGAAGGGCTCAGGGAGGCTTTCTTT. Amino acids: CASSEGLREAFF.

This clonotype was counted only a few times. This chain uses TRBV7-3 with TRBJ2-1; the D gene is possibly TRBD1 (6 bases). The CDR3 has 16 residues. The germline V gene has CDR1 SGHTA and CDR2 FQGTGA. With 0 bases removed from V and 2 bases from J, the gap between germline ends came to 11 bases. The CDR3 DNA sequence: TGTGCCAGCAGCTTAACGGCTCAGGGGCCCTACAATGAGCAGTTCTTC. As protein: CASSLTAQGPYNEQFF. Full variable domain (rest looked up from reference TRBV7-3 and TRBJ2-1): GAGVSQTPSNKVTEKGKYVELRCDPISGHTALYWYRQSLGQGPEFLIYFQGTGAADDSGLPNDRFFAVRPEGSVSTLKIQRTERGDSAVYLCASSLTAQGPYNEQFFGPGTRLTVL.

This clonotype was detected a few times. This chain connects TRBV4-1 to TRBJ2-7, with D tentatively TRBD1 or TRBD2 (5 bases each). Germline V lookup: CDR1 MGHRA, CDR2 YSYEKL. V gave up 4 bases and J gave up 2 bases, with 15 bases separating them. The CDR3 is 15 residues long. The DNA of the CDR3 is TGCGCCAGCAGCCGTGAGGGGATTACCGCCTACGAGCAGTACTTC. It is translated as CASSREGITAYEQYF.

This clonotype appeared a few times. This chain links TRBV9 with TRBJ2-6; no reliable D call. The CDR3 has 16 residues. Germline values: CDR1 SGDLS, CDR2 YYNGEE. Trimming stripped 1 base from V and 0 bases from J, with 8 bases between. CDR3 residues: CASSVSQFSGANVLTF. The CDR3 DNA sequence: TGTGCCAGCAGCGTAAGCCAGTTCTCTGGGGCCAACGTCCTGACTTTC.

The chain recombines TRBV9 with TRBJ2-1, with 14 bases identical to TRBD2. With 3 bases clipped from V and 7 bases from J, the junction kept 9 bases outside the gene matches. From germline, CDR1 is SGDLS and CDR2 YYNGEE. This CDR3 spans 17 amino acids. CDR3 amino acids: CASSANRGTSGRNEQFF. DNA for the CDR3: TGTGCCAGCAGCGCTAACCGGGGGACTAGCGGGAGAAATGAGCAGTTCTTC.

This clonotype was counted between two and nine times. The chain employs TRBV19 and TRBJ1-5; D might be TRBD1 (6 bases). CDR1 is LNHDA and CDR2 is SQIVND in the germline V gene (reference sequence). The V and J ends lost 5 bases and 3 bases respectively, with 14 bases between them. The CDR3 runs to 15 residues. CDR3 in amino acids: CASSWDIHSNQPQHF. CDR3 DNA: TGTGCCAGTAGTTGGGACATCCATTCCAATCAGCCCCAGCATTTT. Full variable domain (missing parts from reference TRBV19 and TRBJ1-5): DGGITQSPKYLFRKEGQNVTLSCEQNLNHDAMYWYRQDPGQGLRLIYYSQIVNDFQKGDIAEGYSVSREKKESFPLTVTSAQKNPTAFYLCASSWDIHSNQPQHFGDGTRLSIL.